Listed below are T cell receptor beta chains from one sample, sequenced in a study of T cell changes during pregnancy in multiple sclerosis. This table comes from immunoSEQ multiplex PCR, and its TCRdb copy is limited to in-frame clones, with some not included. The sample comprises 55,000 to 65,000 clones, around 95% of which are singletons, and approximately 0.35% rests with the top ten. The specimen was CD4+ T cells from peripheral blood mononuclear cells, collected before pregnancy. The source of these receptors is a female donor with multiple sclerosis, enrolled in a pregnancy study. Both conserved end residues are part of each CDR3. The D gene is left open where the match is weak. The size of a clone is reported for some rows only, either as once, few or many, or as a class for expanded clones.

clone size,V gene,J gene,D gene,CDR3 protein,CDR3 DNA
NA,TRBV2,TRBJ2-1,TRBD1,CASSERTGVGNEQFF,TGTGCCAGCAGTGAAAGGACAGGGGTTGGGAATGAGCAGTTCTTC
NA,TRBV7-3,TRBJ2-3,NA,CASSFQGPDTQYF,TGTGCCAGCAGCTTCCAGGGCCCAGATACGCAGTATTTT
NA,TRBV28,TRBJ2-1,TRBD2,CASTLTGTSGYNEQFF,TGTGCCAGCACCTTGACCGGGACTAGCGGATACAATGAGCAGTTCTTC
once,TRBV7-2,TRBJ2-4,TRBD1,CASSLPLGTAEIQYF,TGTGCCAGCAGCTTACCTTTGGGGACAGCGGAAATTCAGTACTTC
NA,TRBV6-1,TRBJ2-7,TRBD2,CASSQTSGVYEQYF,TGTGCCAGCAGTCAAACTAGCGGGGTCTACGAGCAGTACTTC
NA,TRBV5-4,TRBJ2-3,TRBD2,CASSLEREKVDTQYF,TGTGCCAGCAGCTTGGAGCGGGAGAAGGTAGATACGCAGTATTTT
NA,TRBV28,TRBJ1-5,TRBD1,CASRPETGGRQPQHF,TGTGCCAGCAGACCGGAGACAGGGGGCCGGCAGCCCCAGCATTTT
once,TRBV5-1,TRBJ2-7,NA,CASSSEVASYEQYF,TGCGCCAGCAGCTCCGAGGTGGCCTCCTACGAGCAGTACTTC
NA,TRBV4-3,TRBJ2-3,TRBD2,CASSETRTSGTADTQYF,TGCGCCAGCAGCGAAACCCGTACTAGCGGGACGGCAGATACGCAGTATTTT
NA,TRBV13,TRBJ1-2,TRBD1,CASRQTGQGLGGTF,TGTGCCAGCAGACAAACGGGACAGGGGTTGGGAGGCACCTTC
once,TRBV7-2,TRBJ1-5,NA,CASSPQGGNQPQHF,TGTGCCAGCAGCCCCCAAGGGGGCAATCAGCCCCAGCATTTT
NA,TRBV5-1,TRBJ2-2,NA,CASSPESRVAGELFF,TGCGCCAGCAGCCCTGAGAGCAGGGTGGCCGGGGAGCTGTTTTTT
NA,TRBV5-5,TRBJ2-7,TRBD2,CASSLVVTSEPYEQYF,TGTGCCAGCAGCTTAGTGGTTACTAGCGAGCCCTACGAGCAGTACTTC
NA,TRBV5-1,TRBJ2-7,TRBD1,CASSLVGTGIYYEQYF,TGCGCCAGCAGCTTGGTTGGGACAGGGATATACTACGAGCAGTACTTC
NA,TRBV19,TRBJ1-3,NA,CASSQRGSVSGNTIYF,TGTGCCAGTAGCCAAAGGGGATCAGTATCTGGAAACACCATATATTTT
NA,TRBV30,TRBJ2-7,NA,CAAGRYEQYF,TGTGCTGCAGGGAGGTACGAGCAGTACTTC
few,TRBV4-2,TRBJ2-7,NA,CASSQDLSDEQYF,TGTGCCAGCAGCCAAGATCTCAGTGACGAGCAGTACTTC
NA,TRBV4-3,TRBJ2-1,TRBD2,CASSQEGASGRGYNEQFF,TGCGCCAGCAGCCAAGAGGGAGCTAGCGGGAGAGGCTACAATGAGCAGTTCTTC
NA,TRBV6-5,TRBJ2-3,NA,CASSRDRARDTQYF,TGTGCCAGCAGCCGAGACAGAGCGAGAGATACGCAGTATTTT
NA,TRBV9,TRBJ2-3,NA,CASSFIGTSSTDTQYF,TGTGCCAGCAGCTTCATAGGCACTAGCAGCACAGATACGCAGTATTTT